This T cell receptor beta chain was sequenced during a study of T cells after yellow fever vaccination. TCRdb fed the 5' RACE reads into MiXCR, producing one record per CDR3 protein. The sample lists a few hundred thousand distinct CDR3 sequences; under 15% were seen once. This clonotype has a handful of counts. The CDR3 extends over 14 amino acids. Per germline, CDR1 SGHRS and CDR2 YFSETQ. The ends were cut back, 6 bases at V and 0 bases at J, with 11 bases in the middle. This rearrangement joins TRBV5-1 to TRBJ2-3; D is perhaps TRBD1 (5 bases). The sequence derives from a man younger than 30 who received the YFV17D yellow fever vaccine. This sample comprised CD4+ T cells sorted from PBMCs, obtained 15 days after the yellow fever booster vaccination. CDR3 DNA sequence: TGCGCCAGCACCCTCGGACAAAGCACAGATACGCAGTATTTT. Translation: CASTLGQSTDTQYF.